The 20 T cell receptor beta chains below were found in one sample sequenced in a study of cytomegalovirus exposure and HLA in healthy donors. The PCR was carried out with 60 Vbeta primers and 13 Jbeta primers. Assay: immunoSEQ multiplex PCR; the TCRdb copy retains only in-frame clones and omits some. The table includes more than 100,000 clones, around 70% detected once. Sequencing was performed on PBMCs. These receptor sequences come from a woman aged 40 to 50 in good health and CMV-seronegative.

The chain carries TRBV15 and TRBJ2-5; 12 bases agree with TRBD2. CDR1 and CDR2 (germline): LNHNV, YYDKDF (reference sequence). Trimming at V came to 3 bases and at J to 5 bases, leaving 7 bases not matched to a gene. The CDR3 length is 16 residues. The CDR3: CATSRVLAGGPETQYF. The CDR3 DNA follows: TGTGCCACCAGCAGGGTCCTAGCGGGGGGGCCGGAGACCCAGTACTTC. Using reference TRBV15 and TRBJ2-5 for the parts outside the CDR3, the full variable domain is DAMVIQNPRYQVTQFGKPVTLSCSQTLNHNVMYWYQQKSSQAPKLLFHYYDKDFNNEADTPDNFQSRRPNTSFCFLDIRSPGLGDTAMYLCATSRVLAGGPETQYFGPGTRLLVL.

This clone was seen just once. The J gene is TRBJ1-1, the V gene TRBV18, with 9 bases lining up with TRBD1. The CDR3 runs to 16 residues. Germline assignment: CDR1 KGHSH and CDR2 LQKENI. Trimming cost V 0 bases and J 4 bases; bases outside gene matches: 6. The CDR3 nucleotides are TGTGCCAGCTCACCACCGGGACAGGGTGTTGGCACTGAAGCTTTCTTT. Translating it yields CASSPPGQGVGTEAFF.

This clone was observed once. The V and J genes are TRBV7-9 and TRBJ2-2; D remains unclear. The CDR3 runs 14 residues. The germline CDR1 and CDR2 sequences are SEHNR and FQNEAQ (reference sequence). V was trimmed by 3 bases and J by 1 base, leaving 6 bases between them. The CDR3 protein is CASSFSWNTGELFF. The CDR3 nucleotides are TGTGCCAGCAGCTTTAGCTGGAACACCGGGGAGCTGTTTTTT.

The chain is built from TRBV18 and TRBJ2-3; D is unresolved. The CDR3 sequence is 12 residues long. CDR1 is KGHSH, CDR2 LQKENI, per germline. Between the trimmed V and J ends, which lost 4 bases and 8 bases, there was a span of 10 bases. DNA for the CDR3: TGTGCCAGCTCACTATCGTCCAGTACGCAGTATTTT. It is translated as CASSLSSSTQYF.

CDR3: CASSLVGQLAGTYEQYF. In nucleotides, the CDR3 is TGTGCCAGCAGCTTAGTAGGGCAACTAGCGGGTACCTACGAGCAGTACTTC. The chain recombines TRBV7-6 with TRBJ2-7; 9 bases align to TRBD2. CDR1 SGHVS and CDR2 FNYEAQ come from the germline V gene. This CDR3 contains 17 residues. Trimming at V came to 1 base and at J to 2 bases, leaving 9 bases not matched to a gene.

This clone was recorded once. J is TRBJ2-2 and V is TRBV2; D remains unclear. The germline gives CDR1 SNHLY, CDR2 FYNNEI. Trimming cost V 0 bases and J 3 bases, with 11 bases left between them. The CDR3 spans 16 residues. CDR3 coding DNA: TGTGCCAGCAGTGAAGCTTCCGTTCGAGACACCGGGGAGCTGTTTTTT. Its translation is CASSEASVRDTGELFF. The full variable domain, rest sourced from reference TRBV2 and TRBJ2-2, is EPEVTQTPSHQVTQMGQEVILRCVPISNHLYFYWYRQILGQKVEFLVSFYNNEISEKSEIFDDQFSVERPDGSNFTLKIRSTKLEDSAMYFCASSEASVRDTGELFFGEGSRLTVL.

This chain joins TRBV7-2 and TRBJ1-3, with D maybe TRBD1 (5 bases). The CDR3 consists of 17 residues. The germline V and J ends were trimmed by 3 bases and 0 bases, with 15 bases remaining between them. Germline CDR1 SGHTA, CDR2 FQGNSA. The CDR3 loop is CASSLQVGGDSGNTIYF. The CDR3 region has the DNA TGTGCCAGCAGCTTGCAAGTAGGAGGGGACTCTGGAAACACCATATATTTT. The full variable domain, completed using reference TRBV7-2 and TRBJ1-3, is GAGVSQSPSNKVTEKGKDVELRCDPISGHTALYWYRQSLGQGLEFLIYFQGNSAPDKSGLPSDRFSAERTGGSVSTLTIQRTQQEDSAVYLCASSLQVGGDSGNTIYFGEGSWLTVV.

The chain combines TRBV7-6 with TRBJ2-1; 8 bases map to TRBD2. Germline V lookup: CDR1 SGHVS, CDR2 FNYEAQ. Trimming cost V 3 bases and J 9 bases; bases outside gene matches: 10. This CDR3 contains 15 residues. The CDR3 here is CASSFGGGPRGEQFF. CDR3 DNA sequence: TGTGCCAGCAGCTTCGGCGGGGGGCCTCGAGGTGAGCAGTTCTTC.

The J gene is TRBJ2-7, the V gene TRBV5-4; 7 bases are shared with TRBD1. The V gene end was trimmed by 4 bases and the J gene end by 3 bases; junction bases not matched to a gene: 7. The CDR3 runs to 14 residues. CDR1 SGHNT and CDR2 YYREEE come from the germline V gene (reference sequence). CDR3 coding DNA: TGTGCCAGCAGCCCTGACAGGGACCTCTACGAGCAGTACTTC. Its translation is CASSPDRDLYEQYF.

The V and J genes are TRBV7-9 and TRBJ2-1; TRBD2 might be the D (6 bases). Per germline, CDR1 SEHNR and CDR2 FQNEAQ (reference sequence). V lost 1 base to trimming and J lost 0 bases, with 7 bases between them. CDR3 length equals 15 residues. The CDR3 here is CASSLVLASYNEQFF. The CDR3 nucleotides read TGTGCCAGCAGCTTAGTACTAGCCTCCTACAATGAGCAGTTCTTC.

The genes are TRBV7-6 and TRBJ2-6, with 8 bases identical to TRBD1. The germline CDR1 and CDR2 sequences are SGHVS and FNYEAQ. V shed 5 bases and J 3 bases; nucleotides not matched to a gene: 15. This CDR3 spans 19 amino acids. CDR3 nucleotide sequence: TGTGCCAGCAGCCTTACGGCTCAGGGGGCGAGAATTGGGGCCAACGTCCTGACTTTC. It specifies CASSLTAQGARIGANVLTF.

This clone has just a few counts. The V and J genes are TRBV7-9 and TRBJ1-2; D unresolved. Germline CDR1 is SEHNR and CDR2 is FQNEAQ (reference sequence). V lost 5 bases and J lost 4, with 17 bases in between. The CDR3 contains 15 residues. The CDR3 DNA sequence: TGTGCCAGCAGCCTCGTGGGTGGAGAGTTCTATGGCTACACCTTC. It codes for CASSLVGGEFYGYTF.

The rearrangement links TRBV2 to TRBJ1-6; possible D gene TRBD1, 5 bases. The CDR3 covers 14 residues. Germline V CDR1 and CDR2: SNHLY, FYNNEI. The germline V and J ends were trimmed by 7 bases and 8 bases, with 15 bases remaining between them. CDR3: CASKEGHKDSPLHF. CDR3 sequence (DNA): TGTGCCAGCAAGGAAGGACATAAGGATTCACCCCTCCACTTT.

This chain links TRBV19 with TRBJ2-1; 7 bases align to TRBD1. Germline lookup yields CDR1 LNHDA and CDR2 SQIVND (reference sequence). The junction had 6 bases not matched to a gene; V was cut back by 4 bases and J by 3 bases. The CDR3 covers 15 residues. CDR3: CASSTRDSLYNEQFF. The CDR3 DNA follows: TGTGCCAGTAGTACCCGGGACAGCCTCTACAATGAGCAGTTCTTC. The whole variable domain, remainder taken from reference TRBV19 and TRBJ2-1, is DGGITQSPKYLFRKEGQNVTLSCEQNLNHDAMYWYRQDPGQGLRLIYYSQIVNDFQKGDIAEGYSVSREKKESFPLTVTSAQKNPTAFYLCASSTRDSLYNEQFFGPGTRLTVL.

The V gene is TRBV9, the J gene TRBJ2-7; 10 bases match TRBD2. The CDR3 extends over 15 amino acids. V lost 0 bases and J lost 6; bases outside the gene matches: 6. The germline V gene has CDR1 SGDLS and CDR2 YYNGEE. CDR3 DNA: TGTGCCAGCAGCGTAGAGGCTAGCGGGAGTTTCGAGCAGTACTTC. It specifies CASSVEASGSFEQYF.

The V gene is TRBV7-3, the J gene TRBJ2-6, with TRBD1 identical over 9 bases. Trimming cost V 5 bases and J 0 bases; bases outside gene matches: 8. The CDR3 is 18 amino acids. Looked up from germline, CDR1 is SGHTA and CDR2 is FQGTGA. The CDR3 loop is CASSLQGAGSSGANVLTF. CDR3 sequence (DNA): TGTGCCAGCAGCCTACAGGGGGCTGGGAGCTCTGGGGCCAACGTCCTGACTTTC.

This clone was picked up a small number of times. This chain links TRBV2 with TRBJ2-3, with 9 bases aligning to TRBD2. There are 14 residues in the CDR3. The V segment lost 10 bases and the J segment 5 bases; nucleotides outside the gene matches: 10. In germline, CDR1 is SNHLY, CDR2 FYNNEI. The CDR3 sequence: CATGGLAWGDTQYF. In DNA, the CDR3 is TGTGCCACCGGCGGACTAGCGTGGGGAGATACGCAGTATTTT.

This rearrangement joins TRBV5-1 to TRBJ2-3, with 7 bases aligning to TRBD2. The CDR3 runs 14 residues. Germline-derived CDR1 and CDR2 are SGHRS and YFSETQ. V lost 7 bases, J lost 3 bases, and 8 bases stayed unmatched. CDR3 protein: CASSKTSKTDTQYF. CDR3 coding DNA: TGCGCCAGCTCTAAGACTAGCAAGACAGATACGCAGTATTTT.

This rearrangement joins TRBV10-3 to TRBJ2-3, with 16 bases that match TRBD2. Germline V lookup: CDR1 ENHRY, CDR2 SYGVKD. The V segment lost 6 bases and the J segment 5 bases; nucleotides outside the gene matches: 8. This CDR3 is 17 amino acids long. The CDR3 nucleotides are TGTGCCATCAGACCGGGACTAGCGGGGGGGCGAGGAGATACGCAGTATTTT. Translation gives CAIRPGLAGGRGDTQYF.

The DNA for the CDR3 is TGTGCCAGCAGTTTAGCAGGGAATCCCTACGAGCAGTACTTC. Its translation: CASSLAGNPYEQYF. V and J are TRBV27 and TRBJ2-7, with D possibly matching TRBD1 (5 bases). Germline values: CDR1 MNHEY, CDR2 SMNVEV (reference sequence). The V end lost 2 bases, the J end lost 2 bases, and 10 bases lay between the germline ends. This CDR3 spans 14 amino acids.